One and the same sample provided the 32 T cell receptor beta chains below, sequenced in a study of a mutant IDH1 vaccine in newly diagnosed glioma. No antigen has been identified for these receptors. As to time point: week 35, safety follow-up. The vaccine gave 300 ug of a 20-mer mutant IDH1 peptide subcutaneously per dose. The protocol was immunoSEQ multiplex PCR, while the TCRdb copy is restricted to in-frame clones and leaves out a portion. Found here are tens of thousands of clones, around four fifths of them singletons; the top ten hold approximately 4.5%. The material was PBMCs, obtained from a glioma patient whose treatment included an IDH1 peptide vaccine. Receptors originate from a young woman with glioma.

The chain carries TRBV5-8 and TRBJ1-2; 7 nucleotides align to TRBD1. Germline V gene data show CDR1 as SGHTS and CDR2 as YDEGEE. The CDR3 sequence is 17 residues long. V lost 3 bases to trimming and J lost 0 bases; unmatched junction nucleotides: 11. The CDR3 reads CASSSIPGQQPNYGYTF. The CDR3 coding sequence is TGTGCCAGCAGCTCTATTCCGGGACAGCAGCCTAACTATGGCTACACCTTC.

The sample holds one count of this clone. V and J are TRBV28 and TRBJ1-1; D not resolved. The CDR3 has 14 residues. The germline gives CDR1 MDHEN, CDR2 SYDVKM. Trimming cost V 7 bases and J 4 bases, with 16 bases left between them. The DNA for the CDR3 is TGTGCCAGCACCATGAGCAACGGGCTCACTGAAGCTTTCTTT. This encodes CASTMSNGLTEAFF.

The rearrangement joins TRBV5-1 to TRBJ1-4; unclear D gene. The CDR3 consists of 14 residues. Germline V gives CDR1 SGHRS, CDR2 YFSETQ. V was pared by 4 bases and J by 3 bases, with 10 bases between. The chain's CDR3 is CASSPGTPNEKLFF. The DNA for the CDR3 is TGCGCCAGCAGCCCGGGAACACCTAATGAAAAACTGTTTTTT. The variable domain in full, with the rest retrieved from reference TRBV5-1 and TRBJ1-4, is KAGVTQTPRYLIKTRGQQVTLSCSPISGHRSVSWYQQTPGQGLQFLFEYFSETQRNKGNFPGRFSGRQFSNSRSEMNVSTLELGDSALYLCASSPGTPNEKLFFGSGTQLSVL.

This clone was seen more than once but under ten times. The rearrangement uses TRBV19 and TRBJ2-7, with 10 positions matching TRBD1. The CDR3 covers 15 residues. J lost 2 bases, V lost 5 bases, and 6 bases had no gene match. The germline V gene encodes CDR1 LNHDA and CDR2 SQIVND (reference sequence). CDR3 sequence reads: CASSPRTGGAYEQYF. Here the CDR3 DNA reads TGTGCCAGTAGTCCGCGGACAGGGGGTGCCTACGAGCAGTACTTC.

The V and J genes are TRBV5-6 and TRBJ2-2, with 7 bases that match TRBD1. The germline V gene has CDR1 SGHDT and CDR2 YYEEEE. The CDR3 covers 15 residues. The V segment lost 5 bases and the J segment 4 bases; nucleotides outside the gene matches: 8. The CDR3: CASRHDRVGTGELFF. CDR3 in DNA: TGTGCCAGCAGGCATGACAGGGTTGGCACCGGGGAGCTGTTTTTT.

The V call is TRBV6-4, the J call TRBJ2-1, with TRBD2 matching 10 bases. The V gene end was trimmed by 6 bases and the J gene end by 4 bases; junction bases not matched to a gene: 6. CDR1 and CDR2 (germline): MRHNA, SNTAGT. This CDR3 comprises 15 residues. Here the CDR3 DNA reads TGTGCCAGCAGCGCTACTAGCGGGGAATACAATGAGCAGTTCTTC. It codes for CASSATSGEYNEQFF.

This clone was seen only once. The J gene is TRBJ2-7, the V gene TRBV5-6, with 12 bases identical to TRBD2. This CDR3 comprises 15 residues. Germline trimming cut 3 bases from V and 4 bases from J; bases unmatched to any gene: 5. From germline, CDR1 is SGHDT and CDR2 YYEEEE. Here the CDR3 reads CASSSLAGGPYEQYF. The CDR3 DNA reads as TGTGCCAGCAGCTCCCTAGCGGGGGGGCCGTACGAGCAGTACTTC.

The chain employs TRBV10-3 and TRBJ2-2; D uncertain. The length of the CDR3 is 13 residues. CDR1 and CDR2 (germline): ENHRY, SYGVKD. The V gene lost 1 base and the J gene lost 4 bases, with 4 bases spanning the gap. CDR3 sequence: CAISEYSTGELFF. The CDR3 DNA sequence: TGTGCCATCAGTGAGTACAGCACCGGGGAGCTGTTTTTT.

The chain carries TRBV28 and TRBJ2-2; TRBD1 matches at 10 bases. Germline trimming cut 6 bases from V and 6 bases from J; bases unmatched to any gene: 7. The CDR3 contains 15 residues. Germline CDR1 MDHEN, CDR2 SYDVKM. CDR3 amino acids: CASSPGTGVPGELFF. The CDR3 bases are TGTGCCAGCAGCCCCGGGACAGGGGTGCCCGGGGAGCTGTTTTTT.

The rearrangement joins TRBV5-5 to TRBJ2-7; tentatively, D is TRBD1 (6 bases). Trimming removed 4 bases at V and 3 bases at J, with 20 bases between. Germline CDR1 and CDR2: SGHKS and YYEKEE (reference sequence). CDR3 size: 16 residues. As DNA, the CDR3 is TGTGCCAGCAGCCCATGGACAGTCCAGAGCGGCTACGAGCAGTACTTC. Encoded protein: CASSPWTVQSGYEQYF.

The chain employs TRBV19 and TRBJ2-7, with a possible D match to TRBD1 (7 bases). This CDR3 contains 14 residues. Trimming removed 5 bases from V and 5 bases from J, with 16 bases in between. Germline assignment: CDR1 LNHDA and CDR2 SQIVND (reference sequence). This CDR3 is CASSQGGGVDEQYF. As DNA, the CDR3 is TGTGCCAGTAGTCAGGGGGGCGGGGTGGACGAGCAGTACTTC. The entire variable domain, with the rest obtained from reference TRBV19 and TRBJ2-7, is as follows: DGGITQSPKYLFRKEGQNVTLSCEQNLNHDAMYWYRQDPGQGLRLIYYSQIVNDFQKGDIAEGYSVSREKKESFPLTVTSAQKNPTAFYLCASSQGGGVDEQYFGPGTRLTVT.

This chain links TRBV7-9 with TRBJ2-5; D is unclear. V was trimmed by 1 base and J by 5 bases, leaving 5 bases between them. Germline V gene lookup returns CDR1 SEHNR and CDR2 FQNEAQ (reference sequence). CDR3 length: 12 residues. DNA for the CDR3: TGTGCCAGCAGCTTAGAATCGGAGACCCAGTACTTC. Protein: CASSLESETQYF.

J is TRBJ1-4 and V is TRBV7-8; 7 nucleotides align to TRBD1. V trimming: 4 bases; J trimming: 8 bases; junction bases outside the gene matches: 10. Germline V lookup: CDR1 SGHVS, CDR2 FQNEAQ. The CDR3 has 15 residues. The CDR3 DNA follows: TGTGCCAGCAGCTCACGCAGGGGGGTCGAGGAAAAACTGTTTTTT. Translated, it gives CASSSRRGVEEKLFF.

This rearrangement joins TRBV4-3 to TRBJ2-1, with TRBD2 matching 8 bases. This CDR3 spans 15 amino acids. Trimming at V came to 3 bases and at J to 5 bases, leaving 6 bases not matched to a gene. CDR1 is LGHNA and CDR2 is YSLEER in the germline V gene. The CDR3 nucleotides are TGCGCCAGCAGCCATAATAGCGGGGACAACAATGAGCAGTTCTTC. Its translation is CASSHNSGDNNEQFF.

A word on this clone: Other nucleotide sequences from this sample produce the same CDR3. The V call is TRBV9, the J call TRBJ2-5; 7 bases are a match to TRBD2. The CDR3 runs 15 residues. Germline V gene sequence: CDR1 SGDLS, CDR2 YYNGEE. The J segment lost 0 bases and the V segment lost 1 base, leaving 3 bases of the junction unmatched. Here the CDR3 DNA reads TGTGCCAGCAGCGTATCCGGGGGGTACCAAGAGACCCAGTACTTC. Amino acid sequence: CASSVSGGYQETQYF.

V is TRBV6-5 and J is TRBJ1-2; D ambiguous. Trimming removed 0 bases from V and 6 bases from J, with 8 bases in between. CDR3 length equals 13 residues. Per germline, CDR1 MNHEY and CDR2 SVGAGI. DNA for the CDR3: TGTGCCAGCAGTTACTCGGGGAGGGATGGCTACACCTTC. It yields the protein CASSYSGRDGYTF.

This sequence joins TRBV9 and TRBJ2-1; the D gene is possibly TRBD2 (5 bases). Germline V gene sequence: CDR1 SGDLS, CDR2 YYNGEE. The CDR3 runs 14 residues. V lost 3 bases to trimming and J lost 6 bases, with 13 bases between them. In nucleotides, the CDR3 is TGTGCCAGCAGCGACCCCGTCGGGGTCAATGAGCAGTTCTTC. Translating gives CASSDPVGVNEQFF.

This clone appeared once. V and J are TRBV12-5 and TRBJ2-3; a weak D match, TRBD1 (5 bases). Trimming took off 8 bases at V and 5 bases at J, with 8 bases between the two ends. The CDR3 runs to 11 residues. In germline, CDR1 is LGHNT, CDR2 FRNRAP. CDR3 region: CASSRVDTQYF. CDR3 in DNA: TGTGCTAGTTCCAGGGTAGATACGCAGTATTTT.

This chain connects TRBV25-1 to TRBJ2-1, with 7 bases aligning to TRBD2. Germline CDR1 is MGHDK and CDR2 is SYGVNS. After removal of 5 bases from V and 0 bases from J, the junction contained 4 bases not matched to a gene. The CDR3 is 15 residues long. In DNA, the CDR3 is TGTGCCAGCAGTCGGCGGGGGAGCTCCTACAATGAGCAGTTCTTC. Its protein is CASSRRGSSYNEQFF.

The chain joins TRBV27 to TRBJ2-7, with D uncertain. The CDR3 length is 14 residues. Trimming stripped 2 bases from V and 1 base from J, with 9 bases between. Germline V gene sequence: CDR1 MNHEY, CDR2 SMNVEV (reference sequence). In DNA form, the CDR3 reads TGTGCCAGCAGTTTAATATCGCCGTCCTACGAGCAGTACTTC. It yields the protein CASSLISPSYEQYF.

The chain carries TRBV29-1 and TRBJ1-1, with D hard to call. This CDR3 has 12 residues. Per germline, CDR1 SQVTM and CDR2 ANQGSEA. The ends were cut back, 5 bases at V and 1 base at J, with 8 bases in the middle. CDR3: CSVSGQNTEAFF. CDR3 in DNA: TGCAGCGTTTCCGGGCAGAACACTGAAGCTTTCTTT.

The chain uses TRBV5-5 and TRBJ1-5; D perhaps matches TRBD1 (6 bases). Germline CDR1 reads SGHKS; CDR2 reads YYEKEE (reference sequence). Trimming pared 5 bases from V and 4 bases from J, leaving 13 bases between. This CDR3 spans 14 amino acids. The CDR3 region is CASRWTAGNQPQHF. The CDR3 coding sequence is TGTGCCAGCAGATGGACAGCTGGTAATCAGCCCCAGCATTTT. Looking up the rest from reference TRBV5-5 and TRBJ1-5 gives the full variable domain: DAGVTQSPTHLIKTRGQQVTLRCSPISGHKSVSWYQQVLGQGPQFIFQYYEKEERGRGNFPDRFSARQFPNYSSELNVNALLLGDSALYLCASRWTAGNQPQHFGDGTRLSIL.

The chain carries TRBV19 and TRBJ1-2, with unresolved D. Germline CDR1 reads LNHDA; CDR2 reads SQIVND (reference sequence). This CDR3 is built from 15 residues. V lost 5 bases and J 6 bases, leaving 19 bases between the germline ends. The CDR3 DNA follows: TGTGCCAGTAGTTCAGGACTGGGCTTTGTAGATGGCTACACCTTC. This codes for CASSSGLGFVDGYTF.

This clone was observed a single time. The chain combines TRBV25-1 with TRBJ1-2; the D gene is possibly TRBD1 (5 bases). In germline, CDR1 is MGHDK, CDR2 SYGVNS. The CDR3 spans 17 residues. Between the trimmed V and J ends, which lost 2 bases and 7 bases, there was a span of 23 bases. The CDR3 spells CASSEIWGIDSEGGYTF. DNA of the CDR3: TGTGCCAGCAGTGAAATATGGGGAATTGACAGTGAAGGTGGCTACACCTTC.

This chain connects TRBV13 to TRBJ2-7; D unresolved. The germline V and J ends were trimmed by 5 bases and 6 bases, with 20 bases remaining between them. The CDR3 contains 15 residues. CDR1 PRHDT and CDR2 FYEKMQ come from the germline V gene (reference sequence). CDR3 sequence: CASSLPGAAFGEQYF. The CDR3 coding sequence is TGTGCCAGCAGCCTCCCGGGTGCGGCATTCGGCGAGCAGTACTTC.

The chain employs TRBV6-5 and TRBJ2-7, with 9 bases fitting TRBD1. The CDR3 is 15 residues long. Germline values: CDR1 MNHEY, CDR2 SVGAGI. The J segment lost 0 bases and the V segment lost 5 bases, leaving 5 bases of the junction unmatched. The CDR3 region is CASSGTGTSSYEQYF. CDR3 in DNA: TGTGCCAGCAGTGGGACAGGGACTTCCTCCTACGAGCAGTACTTC.

The V gene is TRBV11-1, the J gene TRBJ1-6; D unclear. Germline CDR1 and CDR2: SGHAT and FQDESV (reference sequence). Trimming took off 0 bases at V and 6 bases at J, with 6 bases between the two ends. The CDR3 has 14 amino acids. The CDR3 here is CASSLAQANSPLHF. CDR3 DNA: TGTGCCAGCAGCTTAGCGCAAGCTAATTCACCCCTCCACTTT.

This chain links TRBV6-5 with TRBJ2-1; 7 positions agree with TRBD2. Germline V gives CDR1 MNHEY, CDR2 SVGAGI. This CDR3 contains 15 residues. The trim removed 2 bases at V and 6 bases at J, leaving 7 bases unmatched. CDR3 DNA sequence: TGTGCCAGCAGTTACCGGGCTAGCGGTATCAATGAGCAGTTCTTC. This translates into CASSYRASGINEQFF.

V usage is TRBV18 and J usage is TRBJ2-7; tentatively, D is TRBD2 (6 bases). The V gene's germline CDR1 is KGHSH and CDR2 LQKENI. This CDR3 has 12 residues. The germline V and J ends were trimmed by 6 bases and 6 bases, with 12 bases remaining between them. CDR3 region: CASSPGEAEQYF. DNA of the CDR3: TGTGCCAGCTCTCCCGGGGAGGCCGAGCAGTACTTC. The full variable domain, completed using reference TRBV18 and TRBJ2-7, is NAGVMQNPRHLVRRRGQEARLRCSPMKGHSHVYWYRQLPEEGLKFMVYLQKENIIDESGMPKERFSAEFPKEGPSILRIQQVVRGDSAAYFCASSPGEAEQYFGPGTRLTVT.

The genes are TRBV11-3 and TRBJ2-2, with 9 bases fitting TRBD2. Trimming cost V 5 bases and J 5 bases; bases outside gene matches: 9. Germline V gene lookup returns CDR1 SGHNT and CDR2 YENEEA. This CDR3 region has 16 residues. The CDR3 reads CASSPRVAGDTGELFF. The CDR3 coding sequence is TGTGCCAGCAGCCCCCGCGTAGCGGGAGATACCGGGGAGCTGTTTTTT.

V and J are TRBV2 and TRBJ1-5; unclear D gene. Looked up from germline, CDR1 is SNHLY and CDR2 is FYNNEI. With 3 bases removed from V and 0 bases from J, the gap between germline ends came to 6 bases. The CDR3 length is 14 residues. The CDR3 spells CASSDFGSNQPQHF. The CDR3 DNA sequence: TGTGCCAGCAGTGACTTCGGTAGCAATCAGCCCCAGCATTTT. Looking up the rest from reference TRBV2 and TRBJ1-5 gives the full variable domain: EPEVTQTPSHQVTQMGQEVILRCVPISNHLYFYWYRQILGQKVEFLVSFYNNEISEKSEIFDDQFSVERPDGSNFTLKIRSTKLEDSAMYFCASSDFGSNQPQHFGDGTRLSIL.

This clone has more than one count but fewer than ten. The chain links TRBV12-5 to TRBJ1-1; D is uncertain. V was shortened by 6 bases and J by 1 base, with 3 bases between the two germline ends. The CDR3 runs to 11 residues. CDR1 and CDR2 (germline): LGHNT, FRNRAP. The CDR3 DNA sequence: TGTGCTAGTGGCCCGAACACTGAAGCTTTCTTT. Translating it yields CASGPNTEAFF.